The 30 T cell receptor beta chains in this list originate from one sample, sequenced in a study of blood T cell repertoires in COVID-19. The protocol was immunoSEQ multiplex PCR, while the TCRdb copy is restricted to in-frame clones and leaves out a portion. The table includes more than 150,000 clones, 70% to 85% detected once. Material: peripheral blood. The receptors stem from a man in his fifties who had recovered from COVID-19.

This sequence joins TRBV3-1 (or the pseudogene TRBV3-2) and TRBJ2-3, with a weak D call TRBD2 (6 bases). This CDR3 spans 19 amino acids. The germline V gene encodes CDR1 LGHDT and CDR2 YNNKEL (reference sequence). V lost 0 bases, J lost 4 bases, and 23 bases lay in between. The CDR3 loop reads CASSQDHLLLGGGADTQYF. CDR3 in DNA: TGTGCCAGCAGCCAAGATCATCTACTTCTGGGGGGTGGGGCAGATACGCAGTATTTT.

The chain recombines TRBV29-1 with TRBJ2-3, with D perhaps matching TRBD1 (5 bases). The CDR3 has 14 amino acids. The germline V and J ends were trimmed by 1 base and 3 bases, with 11 bases remaining between them. CDR1 and CDR2 from the germline V gene are SQVTM and ANQGSEA. As DNA, the CDR3 is TGCAGCGTTGAAGGGACACTGGGGACAGATACGCAGTATTTT. Its translation is CSVEGTLGTDTQYF.

The chain couples TRBV27 to TRBJ2-1, with TRBD2 matching 7 bases. The CDR3 covers 15 residues. The germline V gene has CDR1 MNHEY and CDR2 SMNVEV (reference sequence). V shed 4 bases and J 2 bases; nucleotides not matched to a gene: 5. The CDR3 DNA sequence: TGTGCCAGCAGTTCACCCGGACTAGCCTACAATGAGCAGTTCTTC. It encodes CASSSPGLAYNEQFF.

V gene TRBV27 combines with J gene TRBJ2-7; no clear D. Germline CDR1 MNHEY, CDR2 SMNVEV (reference sequence). Trimming took 6 bases from V and 1 from J, leaving 16 bases between them. The CDR3 spans 15 residues. The CDR3 DNA reads TGTGCCAGCAGCTCACGATTTACTCTATCCTACGAGCAGTACTTC. It encodes CASSSRFTLSYEQYF.

The J gene is TRBJ1-2, the V gene TRBV30; D remains unclear. In germline, CDR1 is GTSNPN, CDR2 SVGIG (reference sequence). The length of the CDR3 is 13 residues. V lost 1 base to trimming and J lost 5 bases, with 11 bases between them. The DNA of the CDR3 is TGTGCCTGGAGTGGAGGTTCAGTATATGGCTACACCTTC. Its protein product is CAWSGGSVYGYTF.

The gene calls are TRBV28 and TRBJ1-1; 10 bases are a match to TRBD1. J was trimmed by 11 bases and V by 4 bases; bases with no gene match: 13. This CDR3 is built from 15 residues. The germline gives CDR1 MDHEN, CDR2 SYDVKM. CDR3: CASSSPEGTGVEAFF. The CDR3 DNA reads TGTGCCAGCAGTTCACCGGAGGGGACAGGGGTGGAGGCTTTCTTT.

Concerning this clone: The junction differs from germline at one of its ends, possibly a read error. This sequence joins TRBV3-1 (or the pseudogene TRBV3-2) and TRBJ2-3; possibly TRBD2 for D (6 bases). The CDR3 runs to 14 residues. Germline V gives CDR1 LGHDT, CDR2 YNNKEL (reference sequence). CDR3 DNA: TGTGCCAGCAGCCAAGATGCGGGAACAGGTACGCAGTATTTT. It codes for CASSQDAGTGTQYF.

The count of this clone is one. The V call is TRBV6-6, the J call TRBJ2-7, with 7 nucleotides matching TRBD2. The germline V gene has CDR1 MNHNY and CDR2 SVGAGI (reference sequence). CDR3 length equals 16 residues. The V and J ends lost 8 bases and 4 bases, in that order; junction bases with no gene match: 17. CDR3 nucleotides: TGTGCCAGCGGAAACGTAGCGGGTTCAACTTTGTACGAGCAGTACTTC. This encodes CASGNVAGSTLYEQYF.

J is TRBJ1-2 and V is TRBV7-2; D not resolved. The CDR3 runs to 13 residues. Germline CDR1 reads SGHTA; CDR2 reads FQGNSA. V lost 5 bases and J lost 4, with 11 bases in between. This CDR3 is CASSPQTTYGYTF. Written as DNA, the CDR3 is TGTGCCAGCAGCCCACAGACTACCTATGGCTACACCTTC.

This clone turned up a few times. The chain links TRBV6-5 to TRBJ2-3; maybe TRBD2 (5 bases). V was shortened by 2 bases and J by 2 bases, with 8 bases between the two germline ends. Germline lookup yields CDR1 MNHEY and CDR2 SVGAGI. The CDR3 extends over 14 amino acids. CDR3 loop: CASSYGGSTDTQYF. In nucleotides, the CDR3 is TGTGCCAGCAGTTACGGAGGATCCACAGATACGCAGTATTTT.

The chain recombines TRBV2 with TRBJ2-3; 8 bases fit TRBD1. The trim removed 7 bases at V and 3 bases at J, leaving 12 bases unmatched. The CDR3 sequence is 16 residues long. Germline V gene sequence: CDR1 SNHLY, CDR2 FYNNEI. The CDR3 DNA sequence: TGTGCCAGCACGAGGTCGAGGCAGGGGGCAACAGATACGCAGTATTTT. Protein product: CASTRSRQGATDTQYF.

The chain recombines TRBV19 with TRBJ2-3; D is possibly TRBD1 (5 bases). Germline lookup yields CDR1 LNHDA and CDR2 SQIVND (reference sequence). Trimming took off 10 bases at V and 8 bases at J, with 28 bases between the two ends. The CDR3 is 16 residues long. CDR3 region: CATTGLTAQAAGTQYF. Here the CDR3 DNA reads TGTGCCACGACGGGCCTGACTGCACAGGCGGCAGGTACGCAGTATTTT.

This chain links TRBV19 with TRBJ1-5, with 10 positions matching TRBD1. This CDR3 comprises 15 residues. The ends lost 6 bases at V and 1 base at J; junction bases unmatched: 3. CDR1 and CDR2 (germline): LNHDA, SQIVND (reference sequence). The CDR3 region is CASRRQGASNQPQHF. CDR3 sequence (DNA): TGTGCCAGTAGGAGACAGGGGGCGAGCAATCAGCCCCAGCATTTT. The full variable domain, in which reference TRBV19 and TRBJ1-5 provide the parts outside the CDR3, is DGGITQSPKYLFRKEGQNVTLSCEQNLNHDAMYWYRQDPGQGLRLIYYSQIVNDFQKGDIAEGYSVSREKKESFPLTVTSAQKNPTAFYLCASRRQGASNQPQHFGDGTRLSIL.

The chain uses TRBV7-8 and TRBJ1-2; D possibly corresponds to TRBD1 (5 bases). The length of the CDR3 is 14 residues. CDR1 and CDR2 (germline): SGHVS, FQNEAQ. V dropped 4 bases and J dropped 6 bases, with 15 bases sitting between them. The CDR3 DNA sequence: TGTGCCAGCAGCTACCGGAGGGGAGGCCATGGCTACACCTTC. It codes for CASSYRRGGHGYTF.

This chain links TRBV9 with TRBJ2-7; TRBD1 might be the D (6 bases). Trimming left V 4 bases short and J 6 bases short, with 17 bases between. CDR1 SGDLS and CDR2 YYNGEE come from the germline V gene. The CDR3 covers 14 residues. The DNA for the CDR3 is TGTGCCAGCAGCCTGCGACAGGTAGATTTCGAGCAGTACTTC. Its protein is CASSLRQVDFEQYF.

This clone was picked up one time. The chain carries TRBV28 and TRBJ2-4, with 8 bases aligning to TRBD2. V shed 10 bases and J 5 bases; nucleotides not matched to a gene: 7. The CDR3 has 13 residues. Germline-derived CDR1 and CDR2 are MDHEN and SYDVKM. The chain's CDR3 is CATDGGAQNIQYF. The CDR3 DNA follows: TGTGCCACCGACGGGGGGGCCCAAAACATTCAGTACTTC.

The chain employs TRBV7-8 and TRBJ1-1; D ambiguous. This CDR3 contains 13 residues. V was cut by 2 bases and J by 3 bases, with 7 bases left in between. Per the germline V gene, CDR1 is SGHVS and CDR2 is FQNEAQ. The CDR3 DNA follows: TGTGCCAGCAGCTTAAGCTTGGACACTGAAGCTTTCTTT. Residues: CASSLSLDTEAFF.

The V and J genes are TRBV7-6 and TRBJ1-1, with 10 bases lining up with TRBD1. The trim removed 1 base at V and 4 bases at J, leaving 3 bases unmatched. The germline V gene has CDR1 SGHVS and CDR2 FNYEAQ. This CDR3 spans 15 amino acids. The CDR3 nucleotides read TGTGCCAGCAGCTTAGTGGGACAGGGGTCCACTGAAGCTTTCTTT. Translating it yields CASSLVGQGSTEAFF.

The rearrangement uses TRBV5-1 and TRBJ2-1; 8 bases are a match to TRBD2. From germline, CDR1 is SGHRS and CDR2 YFSETQ. J was trimmed by 3 bases and V by 6 bases; bases with no gene match: 5. This CDR3 spans 14 amino acids. CDR3 loop: CASKIAGNYNEQFF. The CDR3 DNA reads as TGCGCCAGCAAAATAGCGGGAAACTACAATGAGCAGTTCTTC.

The chain uses TRBV5-1 and TRBJ2-1; 8 bases align to TRBD2. The J segment lost 4 bases and the V segment lost 4 bases, leaving 10 bases of the junction unmatched. Germline lookup yields CDR1 SGHRS and CDR2 YFSETQ. CDR3 size: 16 residues. Here the CDR3 DNA reads TGCGCCAGCAGCGATCAAGCGGGGGCCTTATACAATGAGCAGTTCTTC. Protein: CASSDQAGALYNEQFF.

This clone was detected once. CDR3 sequence reads: CSVVTGLNDEQFF. DNA for the CDR3: TGCAGCGTCGTAACGGGACTAAACGATGAGCAGTTCTTC. This chain uses TRBV29-1 with TRBJ2-1, with 7 bases aligning to TRBD2. The CDR3 spans 13 residues. V lost 6 bases and J lost 8; bases outside the gene matches: 10. CDR1 is SQVTM and CDR2 is ANQGSEA in the germline V gene.

This clone was picked up a small number of times. CDR3 DNA: TGTGCCAGCAGTGGCTCGAGCAGGATTCAGGGCTACACCTTC. As protein: CASSGSSRIQGYTF. The genes are TRBV6-2 or TRBV6-3 and TRBJ1-2; no reliable D call. The CDR3 has 14 amino acids. V was shortened by 5 bases and J by 8 bases, with 18 bases between the two germline ends. The germline V gene has CDR1 MNHEY and CDR2 SVGEGT.

The CDR3 DNA follows: TGCAGCGTTGGTGGGGACAACTACGAGCAGTACTTC. Amino acids: CSVGGDNYEQYF. The chain recombines TRBV29-1 with TRBJ2-7, with D perhaps matching TRBD1 (6 bases). This CDR3 is 12 amino acids long. V was cut by 4 bases and J by 3 bases, with 10 bases left in between. The germline V gene has CDR1 SQVTM and CDR2 ANQGSEA.

The gene calls are TRBV7-3 and TRBJ1-6; no clear D gene. The CDR3 has 14 residues. Trimming pared 2 bases from V and 7 bases from J, leaving 9 bases between. Per the germline V gene, CDR1 is SGHTA and CDR2 is FQGTGA. CDR3 sequence reads: CASSLYSANSPLHF. For the CDR3, the DNA is TGTGCCAGCAGCTTATACAGTGCAAATTCACCCCTCCACTTT.

V gene TRBV5-1 combines with J gene TRBJ2-2; D possibly corresponds to TRBD2 (5 bases). Germline V gives CDR1 SGHRS, CDR2 YFSETQ. Trimming took off 3 bases at V and 2 bases at J, with 14 bases between the two ends. The CDR3 loop spans 16 amino acids. The CDR3 DNA reads as TGCGCCAGCAGCTCCCTTGGTGGGAGCAACACCGGGGAGCTGTTTTTT. Translated: CASSSLGGSNTGELFF. Supplemented by reference TRBV5-1 and TRBJ2-2, the full variable domain reads KAGVTQTPRYLIKTRGQQVTLSCSPISGHRSVSWYQQTPGQGLQFLFEYFSETQRNKGNFPGRFSGRQFSNSRSEMNVSTLELGDSALYLCASSSLGGSNTGELFFGEGSRLTVL.

The V call is TRBV3-1 (or the pseudogene TRBV3-2), the J call TRBJ2-7, with D possibly TRBD2 on 6 matching bases. Trimming stripped 1 base from V and 3 bases from J, with 10 bases between. Germline values: CDR1 LGHDT, CDR2 YNNKEL (reference sequence). CDR3 length: 14 amino acids. The CDR3 loop is CASSQALEGYEQYF. In DNA, the CDR3 is TGTGCCAGCAGCCAAGCGTTGGAGGGCTACGAGCAGTACTTC.

The chain joins TRBV12-3 or TRBV12-4 to TRBJ2-7, with 7 bases that match TRBD2. V gave up 8 bases and J gave up 4 bases; unmatched junction bases: 8. The length of the CDR3 is 13 residues. The CDR3 DNA is TGTGCCAGCGGGGGGGGAGGGCCGTACGAGCAGTACTTC. It codes for CASGGGGPYEQYF.

This sequence joins TRBV11-2 and TRBJ2-2; TRBD2 is a possible D gene (7 bases). CDR3 length: 16 amino acids. The V end was cut by 2 bases, the J end by 4 bases, with 14 bases between. The germline V gene encodes CDR1 SGHAT and CDR2 FQNNGV. In DNA form, the CDR3 reads TGTGCCAGCAGCTTAAGGGAGGGGGGCGGCACCGGGGAGCTGTTTTTT. Its protein is CASSLREGGGTGELFF.

The chain is built from TRBV5-4 and TRBJ2-1; 13 nucleotides agree with TRBD2. The CDR3 runs to 15 residues. J lost 9 bases, V lost 0 bases, and 3 bases had no gene match. Germline V CDR1 and CDR2: SGHNT, YYREEE (reference sequence). In DNA form, the CDR3 reads TGTGCCAGCAGCTTGGATGGACTAGCGGGAGTTGAGCAGTTCTTC. Encoded protein: CASSLDGLAGVEQFF.

The V gene is TRBV6-6, the J gene TRBJ1-5; D is ambiguous. Germline-derived CDR1 and CDR2 are MNHNY and SVGAGI (reference sequence). Between the trimmed V and J ends, which lost 5 bases and 6 bases, there was a span of 11 bases. The CDR3 runs 13 residues. Written as DNA, the CDR3 is TGTGCCAGCAGTGGTTTTGTCGGTCAGCCCCAGCATTTT. Translation gives CASSGFVGQPQHF.